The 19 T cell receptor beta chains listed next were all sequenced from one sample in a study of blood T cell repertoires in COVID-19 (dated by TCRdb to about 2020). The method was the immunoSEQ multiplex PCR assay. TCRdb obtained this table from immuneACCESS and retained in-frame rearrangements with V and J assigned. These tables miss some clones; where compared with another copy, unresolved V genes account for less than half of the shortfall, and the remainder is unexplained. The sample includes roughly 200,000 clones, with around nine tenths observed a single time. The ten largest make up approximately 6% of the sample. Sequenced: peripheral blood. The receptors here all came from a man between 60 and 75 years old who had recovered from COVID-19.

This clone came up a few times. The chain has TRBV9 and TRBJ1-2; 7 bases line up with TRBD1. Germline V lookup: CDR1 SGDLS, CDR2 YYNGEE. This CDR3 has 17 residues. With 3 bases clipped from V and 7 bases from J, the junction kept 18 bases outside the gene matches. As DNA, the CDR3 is TGTGCCAGCAGCGCATTCGACAGGGTGGGCTTCGTCGGTGGCTACACCTTC. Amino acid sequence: CASSAFDRVGFVGGYTF.

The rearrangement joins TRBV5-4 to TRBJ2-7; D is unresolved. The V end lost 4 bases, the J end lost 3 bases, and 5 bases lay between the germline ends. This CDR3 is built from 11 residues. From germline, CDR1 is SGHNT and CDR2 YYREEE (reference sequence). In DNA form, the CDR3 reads TGTGCCAGCAGCGCGAACTACGAGCAGTACTTC. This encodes CASSANYEQYF.

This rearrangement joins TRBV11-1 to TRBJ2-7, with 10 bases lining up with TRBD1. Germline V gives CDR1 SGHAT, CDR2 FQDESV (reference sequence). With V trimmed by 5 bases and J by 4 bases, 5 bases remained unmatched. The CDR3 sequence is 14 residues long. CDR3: CASSPTDRGYEQYF. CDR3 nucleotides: TGTGCCAGCAGCCCTACGGACAGGGGGTACGAGCAGTACTTC.

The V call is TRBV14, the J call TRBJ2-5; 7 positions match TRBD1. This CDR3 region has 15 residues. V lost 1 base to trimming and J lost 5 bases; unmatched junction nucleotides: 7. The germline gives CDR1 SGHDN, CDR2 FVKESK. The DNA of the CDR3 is TGTGCCAGCAGCCAAGGGGACAGTTCCGGGGAGACCCAGTACTTC. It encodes CASSQGDSSGETQYF.

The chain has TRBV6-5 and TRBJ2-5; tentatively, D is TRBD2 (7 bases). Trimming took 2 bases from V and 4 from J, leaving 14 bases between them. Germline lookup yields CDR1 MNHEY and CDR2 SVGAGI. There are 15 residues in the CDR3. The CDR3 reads CASSYRGATGETQYF. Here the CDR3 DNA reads TGTGCCAGCAGTTACCGGGGGGCTACTGGAGAGACCCAGTACTTC.

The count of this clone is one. The CDR3 DNA follows: TGTGCCAGCAGTTTCGACAGGGATCAGCCCCAGCATTTT. As protein: CASSFDRDQPQHF. The chain links TRBV12-3 or TRBV12-4 to TRBJ1-5; 7 bases map to TRBD1. The CDR3 runs to 13 residues. Unmatched junction bases numbered 1, after V lost 3 bases and J lost 5 bases.

The CDR3 sequence: CASSPSLGGGGYEQYF. The CDR3, as DNA: TGTGCCAGCAGCCCTTCCCTCGGGGGGGGCGGCTACGAGCAGTACTTC. This chain uses TRBV7-2 with TRBJ2-7; 8 nucleotides line up with TRBD2. CDR1 and CDR2 (germline): SGHTA, FQGNSA. J gave up 3 bases and V 5 bases, and 12 bases lay outside the gene matches. The CDR3 sequence is 16 residues long.

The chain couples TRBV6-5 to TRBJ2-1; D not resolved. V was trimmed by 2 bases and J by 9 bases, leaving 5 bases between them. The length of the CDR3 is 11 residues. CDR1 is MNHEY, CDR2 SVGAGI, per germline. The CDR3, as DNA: TGTGCCAGCAGTTACGTCGGTGAGCAGTTCTTC. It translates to CASSYVGEQFF.

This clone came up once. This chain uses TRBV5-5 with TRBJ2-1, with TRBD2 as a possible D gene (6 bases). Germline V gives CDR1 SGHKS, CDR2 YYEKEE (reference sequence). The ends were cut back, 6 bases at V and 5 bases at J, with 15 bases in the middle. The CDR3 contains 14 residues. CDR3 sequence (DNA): TGTGCCAGCACTCCTGGGGACTTTCACAATGAGCAGTTCTTC. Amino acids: CASTPGDFHNEQFF.

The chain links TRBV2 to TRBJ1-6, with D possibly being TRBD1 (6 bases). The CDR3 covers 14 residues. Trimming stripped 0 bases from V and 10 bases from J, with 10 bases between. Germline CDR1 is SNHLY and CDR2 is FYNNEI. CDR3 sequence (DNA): TGTGCCAGCAGTGAAGCTTGGGGGGGCTCACCCCTCCACTTT. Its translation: CASSEAWGGSPLHF. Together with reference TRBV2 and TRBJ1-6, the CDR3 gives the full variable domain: EPEVTQTPSHQVTQMGQEVILRCVPISNHLYFYWYRQILGQKVEFLVSFYNNEISEKSEIFDDQFSVERPDGSNFTLKIRSTKLEDSAMYFCASSEAWGGSPLHFGNGTRLTVT.

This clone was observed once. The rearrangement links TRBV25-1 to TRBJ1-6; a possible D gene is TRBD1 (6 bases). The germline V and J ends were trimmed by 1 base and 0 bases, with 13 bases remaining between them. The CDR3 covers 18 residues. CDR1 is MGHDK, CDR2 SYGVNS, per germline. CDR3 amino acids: CASSESGTRSSYNSPLHF. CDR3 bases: TGTGCCAGCAGTGAATCGGGGACACGTAGCTCCTATAATTCACCCCTCCACTTT.

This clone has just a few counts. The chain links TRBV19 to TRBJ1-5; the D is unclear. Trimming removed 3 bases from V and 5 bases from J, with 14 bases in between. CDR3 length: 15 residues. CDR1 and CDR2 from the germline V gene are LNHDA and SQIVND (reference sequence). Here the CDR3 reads CASSIYTPGHQPQHF. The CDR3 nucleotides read TGTGCCAGTAGTATTTATACCCCTGGGCATCAGCCCCAGCATTTT.

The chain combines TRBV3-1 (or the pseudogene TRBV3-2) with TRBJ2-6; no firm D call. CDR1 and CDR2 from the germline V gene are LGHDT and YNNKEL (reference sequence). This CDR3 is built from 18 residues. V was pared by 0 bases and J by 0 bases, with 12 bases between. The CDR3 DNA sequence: TGTGCCAGCAGCCAAGACCGGCAGGCCCCCTCTGGGGCCAACGTCCTGACTTTC. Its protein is CASSQDRQAPSGANVLTF.

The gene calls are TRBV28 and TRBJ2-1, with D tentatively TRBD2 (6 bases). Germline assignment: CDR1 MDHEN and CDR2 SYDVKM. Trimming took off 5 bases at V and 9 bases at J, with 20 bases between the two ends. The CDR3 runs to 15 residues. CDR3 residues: CASSPPGRGPGEQFF. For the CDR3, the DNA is TGTGCCAGCAGTCCGCCGGGGCGGGGTCCCGGTGAGCAGTTCTTC.

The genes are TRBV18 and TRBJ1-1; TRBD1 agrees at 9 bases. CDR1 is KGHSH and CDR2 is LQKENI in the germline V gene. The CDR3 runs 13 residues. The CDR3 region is CAGQGSQNTEAFF. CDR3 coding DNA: TGTGCAGGACAGGGGTCCCAGAACACTGAAGCTTTCTTT. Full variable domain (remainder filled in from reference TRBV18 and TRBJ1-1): NAGVMQNPRHLVRRRGQEARLRCSPMKGHSHVYWYRQLPEEGLKFMVYLQKENIIDESGMPKERFSAEFPKEGPSILRIQQVVRGDSAAYFCAGQGSQNTEAFFGQGTRLTVV.

The CDR3 reads CASSKGQGATNEKLFF. The DNA for the CDR3 is TGTGCCAGCAGCAAGGGACAGGGGGCGACTAATGAAAAACTGTTTTTT. J is TRBJ1-4 and V is TRBV11-2, with 12 nucleotides matching TRBD1. After removal of 5 bases from V and 2 bases from J, the junction contained 3 bases not matched to a gene. This CDR3 comprises 16 residues. Germline V CDR1 and CDR2: SGHAT, FQNNGV.

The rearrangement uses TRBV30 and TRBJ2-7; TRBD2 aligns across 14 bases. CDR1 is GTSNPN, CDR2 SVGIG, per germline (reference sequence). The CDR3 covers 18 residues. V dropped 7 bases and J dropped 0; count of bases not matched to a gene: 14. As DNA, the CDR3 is TGTGCCTCCCGGGGGGCCGTCGGGACTAGCGGGAGCTCCTACGAGCAGTACTTC. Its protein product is CASRGAVGTSGSSYEQYF.

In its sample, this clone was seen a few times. The CDR3, as DNA: TGCAGCGTTTTCGACAGGGCGAACACCGGGGAGCTGTTTTTT. Its translation: CSVFDRANTGELFF. This sequence joins TRBV29-1 and TRBJ2-2, with 7 positions matching TRBD1. Germline V gene lookup returns CDR1 SQVTM and CDR2 ANQGSEA. V was pared by 5 bases and J by 0 bases, with 3 bases of the junction left unmatched. The CDR3 extends over 14 amino acids.

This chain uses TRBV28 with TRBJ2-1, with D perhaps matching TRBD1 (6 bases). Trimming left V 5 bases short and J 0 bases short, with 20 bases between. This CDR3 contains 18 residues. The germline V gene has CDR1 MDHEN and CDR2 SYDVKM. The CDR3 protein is CASSPIQGSTSSYNEQFF. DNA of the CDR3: TGTGCCAGCAGTCCCATACAGGGAAGCACGAGCTCCTACAATGAGCAGTTCTTC.